What follows describes a single T cell receptor (beta chain). The target antigen is unknown. Every graft-versus-host disease patient had gastrointestinal disease and got several lines of graft-versus-host disease therapy. Produced via immunoSEQ multiplex PCR; TCRdb's table is partial and in-frame only. The sample consists of more than 600 clones, roughly 62% of them appearing once. This entry is derived from a study of tissue T cells after allogeneic stem cell transplantation. Whole-study context: Several unmodified and three CD34-selected T-cell-depleted grafts went to graft-versus-host disease patients. Study-wide results and limits: In patients and mice, blood and spleen missed much of tissue repertoire. Sampling depth was limited, and the cohort was small and clinically varied.

The receptor was isolated from a male patient of 60 years or more with steroid-refractory graft-versus-host disease after an allogeneic stem cell transplant. A share of the T cells may be of graft donor origin. The sequencing here drew on liver tissue, taken at autopsy.

CDR3: CASTKGSDGTQYF. The CDR3 nucleotides are TGTGCCAGCACCAAAGGTTCCGATGGGACCCAGTACTTC. The V call is TRBV7-9, the J call TRBJ2-5; D is uncertain. Trimming removed 7 bases from V and 7 bases from J, with 16 bases in between. The length of the CDR3 is 13 residues. Germline loops: CDR1 SEHNR, CDR2 FQNEAQ (reference sequence).